This T cell receptor (beta chain) was recorded in a study of identifying expanded T cells in peripheral blood. A remark on this clone: Its specificity is not known.

The CDR3 extends over 15 amino acids. The assay was immunoSEQ multiplex PCR, and TCRdb's table has in-frame clones only and misses some. The sample has about 47,000 clones, around 82% seen once. General observations from the study: Technical replicates showed around 1.1 changed clones; about 2 weeks about 16.4; four weeks 19. Variance in clone template counts between two-week samples significantly increased with total template count across all healthy donors.

Material for sequencing was blood. The sequence was obtained from a person between 18 and 70 years old in good health. The chain uses TRBV21-1 and TRBJ2-7; the table assigns TRBD1, which was not confirmed against the DNA. TRBV21-1 is a known pseudogene. The CDR3 loop reads CASSTPGQNVYEQYV. CDR3 bases: TGTGCCAGCAGCACCCCTGGACAGAATGTCTACGAGCAGTACGTC.